This T cell receptor beta chain derives from a study of shared clonotypes between healthy human individuals. Every subset's genomic DNA went evenly onto several immunoSEQ plates. The protocol was immunoSEQ multiplex PCR, while the TCRdb copy is restricted to in-frame clones and leaves out a portion. The sample yields 150,000 to 200,000 clones, approximately 61% seen once. Germline V gene data show CDR1 as ENHRY and CDR2 as SYGVKD. This CDR3 comprises 16 residues. V was pared by 9 bases and J by 0 bases, with 8 bases of the junction left unmatched. The specimen sequenced was memory CD4+ T cells sorted from blood. Subset denoted: CD45RA-negative fraction. The chain couples TRBV10-3 to TRBJ2-2; 9 nucleotides agree with TRBD2. This receptor was obtained from a man between 25 and 39 years old in good health. This CDR3 is CAITRAGGPNTGELFF. CDR3 coding DNA: TGTGCCATTACGAGGGCGGGAGGGCCGAACACCGGGGAGCTGTTTTTT.